This T cell receptor beta chain was identified in a study of blood T cell repertoires in COVID-19. Whole-study context: Acute-phase and convalescent COVID-19 samples originated in the United States, Italy and Spain.

Original analysis: Amplifying reference gene primers gave estimates of nucleated cell counts. TCRdb's copy holds only in-frame clones and misses some; the assay was immunoSEQ multiplex PCR. V, J and clone size are taken as reported in that table, and D and trimming were inferred from the DNA itself. The profile shows around 110,000 clones, less than 85% of them singletons. Germline V CDR1 and CDR2: MNHEY, SVGEGT. V lost 0 bases, J lost 6 bases, and 14 bases lay in between. The CDR3 runs to 15 residues. The chain combines TRBV6-2 or TRBV6-3 with TRBJ1-1; tentatively, D is TRBD1 (5 bases). Sequencing input: peripheral blood. The sequence came from a man aged 30-40 years with acute or convalescent COVID-19. The chain's CDR3 is CASSYSGREIAEAFF. The CDR3, as DNA: TGTGCCAGCAGTTACTCAGGCAGGGAAATCGCTGAAGCTTTCTTT.